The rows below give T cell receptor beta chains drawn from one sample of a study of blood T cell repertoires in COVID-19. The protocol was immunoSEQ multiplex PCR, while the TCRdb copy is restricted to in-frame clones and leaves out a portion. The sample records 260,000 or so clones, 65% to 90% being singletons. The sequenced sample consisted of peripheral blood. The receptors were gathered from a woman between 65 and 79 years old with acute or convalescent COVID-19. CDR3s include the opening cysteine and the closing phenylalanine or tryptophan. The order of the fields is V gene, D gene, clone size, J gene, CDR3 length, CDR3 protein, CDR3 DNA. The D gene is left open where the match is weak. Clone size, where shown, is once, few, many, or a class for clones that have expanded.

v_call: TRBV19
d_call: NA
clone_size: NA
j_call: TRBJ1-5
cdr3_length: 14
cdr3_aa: CASRDGGLNPAQHF
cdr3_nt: TGTGCCAGTAGGGACGGGGGTTTGAATCCGGCCCAGCATTTT

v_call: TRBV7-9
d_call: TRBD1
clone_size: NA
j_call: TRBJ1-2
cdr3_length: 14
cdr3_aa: CASSWTGTDYGYTF
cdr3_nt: TGTGCCAGCAGCTGGACAGGGACGGACTATGGCTACACCTTC

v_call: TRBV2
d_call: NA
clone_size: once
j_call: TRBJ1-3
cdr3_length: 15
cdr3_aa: CASSWTLSSGNTIYF
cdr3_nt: TGTGCCAGCAGTTGGACATTGAGCTCTGGAAACACCATATATTTT

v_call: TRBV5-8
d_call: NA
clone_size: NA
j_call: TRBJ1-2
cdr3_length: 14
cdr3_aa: CASSLAGVNYGYTF
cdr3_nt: TGTGCCAGCAGCTTAGCAGGCGTTAACTATGGCTACACCTTC

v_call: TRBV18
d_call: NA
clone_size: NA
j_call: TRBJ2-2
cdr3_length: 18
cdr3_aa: CASSPILRDNTNTGELFF
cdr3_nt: TGTGCCAGCTCACCAATTCTACGGGACAACACGAACACCGGGGAGCTGTTTTTT

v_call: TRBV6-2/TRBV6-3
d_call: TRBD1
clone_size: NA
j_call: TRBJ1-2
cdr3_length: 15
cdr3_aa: CASSRQGSGFTGYTF
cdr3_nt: TGTGCCAGCAGCCGACAGGGGAGTGGTTTTACTGGCTACACCTTC

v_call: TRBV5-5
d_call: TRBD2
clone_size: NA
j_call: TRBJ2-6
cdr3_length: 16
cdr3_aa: CASSPGGSSGANVLTF
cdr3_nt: TGTGCCAGCAGCCCGGGGGGAAGCTCTGGGGCCAACGTCCTGACTTTC

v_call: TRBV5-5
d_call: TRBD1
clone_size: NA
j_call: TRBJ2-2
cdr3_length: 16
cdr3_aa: CASSLRTGVRTGELFF
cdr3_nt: TGTGCCAGCAGCTTGCGGACAGGGGTACGGACCGGGGAGCTGTTTTTT

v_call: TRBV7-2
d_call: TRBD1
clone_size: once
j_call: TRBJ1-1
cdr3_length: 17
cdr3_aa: CASSLVGDRGLGTEAFF
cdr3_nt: TGTGCCAGCAGCTTAGTCGGGGACAGGGGGCTCGGCACTGAAGCTTTCTTT

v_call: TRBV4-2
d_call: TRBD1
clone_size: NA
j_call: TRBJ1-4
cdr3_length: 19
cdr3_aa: CASSQDTGQGRLRKEKLFF
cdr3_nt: TGTGCCAGCAGCCAAGATACGGGACAGGGGAGGCTTCGTAAGGAAAAACTGTTTTTT

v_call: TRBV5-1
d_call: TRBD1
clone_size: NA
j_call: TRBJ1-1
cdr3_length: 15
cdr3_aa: CASSLTGQGNTEAFF
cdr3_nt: TGCGCCAGCAGCTTGACGGGACAGGGGAACACTGAAGCTTTCTTT

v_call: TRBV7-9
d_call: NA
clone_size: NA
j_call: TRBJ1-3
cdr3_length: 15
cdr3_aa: CASSLERISGNTIYF
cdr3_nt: TGTGCCAGCAGCTTGGAGAGAATCTCTGGAAACACCATATATTTT

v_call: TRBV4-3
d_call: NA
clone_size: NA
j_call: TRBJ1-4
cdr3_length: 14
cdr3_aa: CASSQERGFEKLFF
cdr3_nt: TGCGCCAGCAGCCAAGAAAGAGGGTTTGAAAAACTGTTTTTT

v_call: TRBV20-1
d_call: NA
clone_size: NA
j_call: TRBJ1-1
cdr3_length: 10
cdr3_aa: CSARREAAFF
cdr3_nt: TGCAGTGCTAGAAGAGAGGCAGCTTTCTTT

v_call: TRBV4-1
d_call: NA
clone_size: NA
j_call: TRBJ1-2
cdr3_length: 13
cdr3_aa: CASSQDRGTGYTF
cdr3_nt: TGCGCCAGCAGCCAAGATAGGGGGACTGGCTACACCTTC

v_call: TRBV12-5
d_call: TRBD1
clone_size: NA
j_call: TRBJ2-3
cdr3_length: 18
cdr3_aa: CASGLVWSTGVRTDTQYF
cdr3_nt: TGTGCTAGTGGTTTGGTATGGTCGACAGGGGTTCGCACAGATACGCAGTATTTT

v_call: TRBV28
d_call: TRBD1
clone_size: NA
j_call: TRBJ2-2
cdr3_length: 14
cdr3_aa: CASSRQGAAGELFF
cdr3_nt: TGTGCCAGCAGTCGCCAGGGGGCAGCCGGGGAGCTGTTTTTT

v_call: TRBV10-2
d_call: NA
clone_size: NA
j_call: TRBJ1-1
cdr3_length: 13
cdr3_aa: CASSDYGGTEAFF
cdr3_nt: TGCGCCAGCAGTGATTATGGGGGGACTGAAGCTTTCTTT

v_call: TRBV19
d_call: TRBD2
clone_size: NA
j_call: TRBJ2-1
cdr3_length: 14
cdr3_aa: CASSHGEGTTGQFF
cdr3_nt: TGTGCCAGTAGTCATGGGGAGGGAACTACGGGGCAGTTCTTC

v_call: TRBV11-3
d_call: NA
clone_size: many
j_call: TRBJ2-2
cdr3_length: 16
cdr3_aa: CASSLGGGPNTGELFF
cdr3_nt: TGTGCCAGCAGCTTAGGAGGAGGACCGAACACCGGGGAGCTGTTTTTT

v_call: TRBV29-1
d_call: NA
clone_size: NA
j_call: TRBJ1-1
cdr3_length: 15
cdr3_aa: CSVDGSRQMNTEAFF
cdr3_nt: TGCAGCGTTGATGGATCGAGGCAGATGAACACTGAAGCTTTCTTT

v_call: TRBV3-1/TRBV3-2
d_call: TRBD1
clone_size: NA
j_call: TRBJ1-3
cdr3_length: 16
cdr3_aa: CASSPLDRGSGNTIYF
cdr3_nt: TGTGCCAGCAGCCCGTTGGACAGGGGCTCTGGAAACACCATATATTTT

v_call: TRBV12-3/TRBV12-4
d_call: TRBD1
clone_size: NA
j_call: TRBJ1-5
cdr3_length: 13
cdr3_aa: CASGGQYNQPQHF
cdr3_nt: TGTGCGAGTGGGGGACAGTACAATCAGCCCCAGCATTTT

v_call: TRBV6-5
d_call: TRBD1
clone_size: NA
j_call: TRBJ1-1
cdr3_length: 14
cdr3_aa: CAIVGQGANTEAFF
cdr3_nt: TGTGCCATCGTAGGACAGGGGGCGAACACTGAAGCTTTCTTT

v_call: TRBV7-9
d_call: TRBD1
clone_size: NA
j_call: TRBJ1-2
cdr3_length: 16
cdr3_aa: CASSYPGGGLNYGYTF
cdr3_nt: TGTGCCAGCAGTTACCCAGGGGGTGGCCTAAACTATGGCTACACCTTC

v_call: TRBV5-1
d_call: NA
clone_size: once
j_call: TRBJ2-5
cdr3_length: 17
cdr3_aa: CASSLAAMTGEQETQYF
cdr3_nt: TGCGCCAGCAGCTTGGCGGCCATGACAGGTGAACAAGAGACCCAGTACTTC